This T cell receptor beta chain appears in the sequencing data of a study of post-analysis software for immune sequencing data. In the study overall: As for disease course, relapsing-remitting, secondary progressive and progressive-relapsing multiple sclerosis were all included.

Included in the TCR beta cDNA libraries were unique molecular identifiers. cDNA molecules numbering around 500,000 came from roughly 1 to 10 million T cells. In TCRdb, the PCR reads were re-called with MiXCR into one record per CDR3 protein. The profile covers roughly 580,000 distinct CDR3 sequences, with around 40% appearing a single time and approximately 1.7% taken by the ten largest. The table lists this clonotype with a count of one. What it binds is unknown. General study results and limits: Multiple sclerosis patients had significantly lower normalized Chao1 diversity than controls. Same-batch preparations were strongly co-clustered by F measure.

The sample taken for sequencing was blood. The sequence came from a girl aged 10 to 17 with multiple sclerosis.

The CDR3: CASSKQRGRTDTQYF. In nucleotides, the CDR3 is TGTGCCAGCAGTAAGCAGCGGGGGCGCACAGATACGCAGTATTTT. The gene calls are TRBV6-1 and TRBJ2-3; TRBD2 agrees at 8 bases. Trimming removed 5 bases from V and 1 base from J; junction bases left unmatched: 5. The germline CDR1 and CDR2 sequences are MNHNS and SASEGT. The CDR3 is 15 residues long.